The 18 T cell receptor beta chains below come from one sample, sequenced in a study of cytomegalovirus exposure and HLA in healthy donors. PCR employed 60 Vbeta and 13 Jbeta primers. The assay was immunoSEQ multiplex PCR, and TCRdb's table has in-frame clones only and misses some. There are under 200,000 clones in the sample; around 74% occur only once, and over 2.5% lies in the top ten. Sample: PBMCs. Receptors originate from a female donor in good health and CMV-seronegative.

The chain has TRBV11-2 and TRBJ1-1; D perhaps matches TRBD1 (5 bases). This CDR3 is 14 amino acids long. CDR1 and CDR2 (germline): SGHAT, FQNNGV. V was trimmed by 5 bases and J by 7 bases, leaving 17 bases between them. The CDR3 loop reads CASSMRQTTLEAFF. The CDR3, as DNA: TGTGCCAGCAGCATGAGACAGACCACGCTTGAAGCTTTCTTT.

This clone has a single count. The chain is built from TRBV6-6 and TRBJ1-1, with D tentatively TRBD1 (5 bases). This CDR3 has 13 residues. The germline CDR1 and CDR2 sequences are MNHNY and SVGAGI (reference sequence). Trimming cost V 7 bases and J 8 bases, with 17 bases left between them. The CDR3, as DNA: TGTGCCAGCACCCGGGACTTCGGCGTAGAAGCTTTCTTT. Its protein is CASTRDFGVEAFF.

The V call is TRBV9, the J call TRBJ2-3, with 8 bases matching TRBD2. The CDR3 runs to 17 residues. V trimming: 4 bases; J trimming: 2 bases; junction bases outside the gene matches: 12. Germline CDR1 and CDR2: SGDLS and YYNGEE. This chain's CDR3 is CASSPRGVAGSTDTQYF. The CDR3 nucleotides are TGTGCCAGCAGCCCCCGTGGGGTAGCGGGATCCACAGATACGCAGTATTTT.

The V and J genes are TRBV6-5 and TRBJ2-3, with 7 bases lining up with TRBD2. CDR1 and CDR2 (germline): MNHEY, SVGAGI. CDR3 size: 15 residues. The V gene end was trimmed by 2 bases and the J gene end by 2 bases; junction bases not matched to a gene: 4. CDR3 bases: TGTGCCAGCAGTTACAGCGGGACCACCACAGATACGCAGTATTTT. It encodes CASSYSGTTTDTQYF.

This clone was detected once. V is TRBV5-4 and J is TRBJ1-1; a weak D match, TRBD1 (6 bases). The CDR3 contains 14 residues. The V gene's germline CDR1 is SGHNT and CDR2 YYREEE (reference sequence). V lost 1 base, J lost 4 bases, and 11 bases lay in between. The CDR3 bases are TGTGCCAGCAGCTTGTATCAGGGGAGCACTGAAGCTTTCTTT. As protein: CASSLYQGSTEAFF.

This chain joins TRBV28 and TRBJ2-3, with D unclear. The V end was cut by 5 bases, the J end by 0 bases, with 9 bases between. The CDR3 totals 14 residues. CDR1 and CDR2 from the germline V gene are MDHEN and SYDVKM. The CDR3 sequence: CASSRRLSTDTQYF. CDR3 nucleotide sequence: TGTGCCAGCAGTCGACGACTGAGCACAGATACGCAGTATTTT.

V and J are TRBV30 and TRBJ2-1, with TRBD2 identical over 9 bases. The CDR3 spans 15 residues. Trimming cost V 2 bases and J 1 base; bases outside gene matches: 3. Germline CDR1 GTSNPN, CDR2 SVGIG (reference sequence). This chain's CDR3 is CAWSSTSGSYNEQFF. In DNA form, the CDR3 reads TGTGCCTGGAGTTCAACTAGCGGGTCCTACAATGAGCAGTTCTTC.

As concerns this clone: Other DNA sequences in the same sample also yield this CDR3. The chain combines TRBV4-3 with TRBJ2-1; 10 nucleotides align to TRBD2. CDR3 size: 16 residues. Looked up from germline, CDR1 is LGHNA and CDR2 is YSLEER. V was pared by 0 bases and J by 4 bases, with 3 bases of the junction left unmatched. The CDR3 nucleotides read TGCGCCAGCAGCCAAGAAGGAGCGGGGGGGTACAATGAGCAGTTCTTC. This translates into CASSQEGAGGYNEQFF.

In this sample, this clone turned up a few times. The chain is built from TRBV11-2 and TRBJ2-2, with 7 bases lining up with TRBD1. This CDR3 comprises 15 residues. The trim removed 4 bases at V and 6 bases at J, leaving 8 bases unmatched. Germline V lookup: CDR1 SGHAT, CDR2 FQNNGV. The CDR3 DNA reads as TGTGCCAGCAGCTCCCGACAGGGCAGCGCCGGGGAGCTGTTTTTT. Protein product: CASSSRQGSAGELFF.

The J gene is TRBJ1-1, the V gene TRBV6-6; D is ambiguous. In germline, CDR1 is MNHNY, CDR2 SVGAGI (reference sequence). Deletions cut 7 bases from V and 3 bases from J, with 15 bases between. There are 14 residues in the CDR3. CDR3 region: CASTILGGDTEAFF. The CDR3 bases are TGTGCCAGCACTATACTAGGAGGCGACACTGAAGCTTTCTTT.

The CDR3, as DNA: TGTGCCAGCAGTAAACAGGGTTCTGGGGCCAACGTCCTGACTTTC. Translated: CASSKQGSGANVLTF. V and J are TRBV2 and TRBJ2-6; tentatively, D is TRBD1 (6 bases). The CDR3 loop spans 15 amino acids. Trimming took off 5 bases at V and 1 base at J, with 9 bases between the two ends. Germline assignment: CDR1 SNHLY and CDR2 FYNNEI.

The gene calls are TRBV21-1 and TRBJ1-2; TRBD1 was called by the table and not checked on the DNA. TRBV21-1 is noted as a pseudogene. The CDR3 has 18 amino acids. CDR3 nucleotides: TGTGCCAGCAGCAAAGCTAGGACAGGACGACAATACTATGATGGCTACACCTTC. This encodes CASSKARTGRQYYDGYTF.

This clone was detected once. The chain employs TRBV7-2 and TRBJ2-7; 8 nucleotides align to TRBD1. Germline loops: CDR1 SGHTA, CDR2 FQGNSA. The CDR3 covers 16 residues. V shed 3 bases, J shed 2 bases, and the junction held 9 bases outside the gene matches. The CDR3 sequence: CASSFKRQGFAYEQYF. CDR3 nucleotide sequence: TGTGCCAGCAGCTTCAAGAGACAGGGGTTTGCCTACGAGCAGTACTTC. The full variable domain, with the rest looked up from reference TRBV7-2 and TRBJ2-7, is GAGVSQSPSNKVTEKGKDVELRCDPISGHTALYWYRQSLGQGLEFLIYFQGNSAPDKSGLPSDRFSAERTGGSVSTLTIQRTQQEDSAVYLCASSFKRQGFAYEQYFGPGTRLTVT.

This clone was picked up a small number of times. The chain recombines TRBV19 with TRBJ2-4; 11 nucleotides align to TRBD2. Germline lookup yields CDR1 LNHDA and CDR2 SQIVND (reference sequence). Trimming removed 10 bases from V and 8 bases from J; junction bases left unmatched: 10. The CDR3 extends over 14 amino acids. The CDR3 region is CATQTSGEVDIQYF. The CDR3 DNA is TGTGCCACCCAGACTAGCGGGGAGGTAGACATTCAGTACTTC.

This clone was found once. This chain uses TRBV19 with TRBJ2-7, with TRBD2 identical over 11 bases. The V segment lost 3 bases and the J segment 2 bases; nucleotides outside the gene matches: 0. CDR3 length equals 14 residues. Germline values: CDR1 LNHDA, CDR2 SQIVND (reference sequence). DNA for the CDR3: TGTGCCAGTAGTATGACTAGCGGGGCCTACGAGCAGTACTTC. Translated: CASSMTSGAYEQYF.

This clone was observed a handful of times. The chain combines TRBV4-1 with TRBJ2-3; D is perhaps TRBD2 (5 bases). Germline V gene data show CDR1 as MGHRA and CDR2 as YSYEKL. CDR3 length: 15 amino acids. The V end was cut by 0 bases, the J end by 10 bases, with 17 bases between. The CDR3 here is CASSQEGYSAGAQYF. CDR3 nucleotides: TGCGCCAGCAGCCAAGAAGGCTATTCGGCCGGGGCGCAGTATTTT.

The chain is built from TRBV27 and TRBJ2-3, with TRBD1 matching over 9 bases. This CDR3 is built from 15 residues. The J segment lost 5 bases and the V segment lost 5 bases, leaving 8 bases of the junction unmatched. From germline, CDR1 is MNHEY and CDR2 SMNVEV (reference sequence). The CDR3, as DNA: TGTGCCAGCAGTCTAGGACAGGGGTTAGGAGATACGCAGTATTTT. Protein: CASSLGQGLGDTQYF.

Details on this clone: The sample carries other DNA sequences with the same CDR3. This chain uses TRBV18 with TRBJ2-5, with D hard to call. V gave up 3 bases and J gave up 5 bases, with 4 bases separating them. This CDR3 comprises 11 residues. In germline, CDR1 is KGHSH, CDR2 LQKENI. The CDR3 DNA follows: TGTGCCAGCTCACCGAGGGAGACCCAGTACTTC. It is translated as CASSPRETQYF.